Shown below are 11 T cell receptor beta chains from a single sample sequenced in a study of blood T cell repertoires in COVID-19. Libraries were prepared by immunoSEQ multiplex PCR; TCRdb keeps only in-frame clonotypes and omits some of them. The data hold 310,000 or so clones, with approximately 90% observed a single time. The sample was peripheral blood. The receptors shown here come from a woman in her fifties or sixties with active or convalescent COVID-19.

This chain joins TRBV3-1 (or the pseudogene TRBV3-2) and TRBJ1-3, with a possible D match to TRBD1 (6 bases). CDR3 length equals 13 residues. Germline V lookup: CDR1 LGHDT, CDR2 YNNKEL (reference sequence). V was clipped by 8 bases and J by 2 bases, with 10 bases between them. The CDR3 DNA reads as TGTGCCAGCGGTCAGGGGACTGGAAACACCATATATTTT. Translation gives CASGQGTGNTIYF.

The chain links TRBV9 to TRBJ2-1, with 13 bases identical to TRBD2. The CDR3 covers 17 residues. Germline trimming cut 3 bases from V and 4 bases from J; bases unmatched to any gene: 7. CDR1 and CDR2 (germline): SGDLS, YYNGEE. The CDR3 is CASSASGTSGKYNEQFF. The CDR3 region has the DNA TGTGCCAGCAGCGCGTCCGGGACTAGCGGGAAATACAATGAGCAGTTCTTC.

V is TRBV28 and J is TRBJ2-7, with D possibly being TRBD1 (6 bases). This CDR3 is 12 amino acids long. Germline V gene data show CDR1 as MDHEN and CDR2 as SYDVKM. The V gene lost 8 bases and the J gene lost 1 base, with 9 bases spanning the gap. In DNA form, the CDR3 reads TGTGCCAGCGGCGGACAGTCCTACGAGCAGTACTTC. The encoded protein is CASGGQSYEQYF.

This clone was observed a handful of times. V usage is TRBV11-2 and J usage is TRBJ1-6, with no clear D. The CDR3 sequence is 17 residues long. Germline lookup yields CDR1 SGHAT and CDR2 FQNNGV. Trimming removed 1 base at V and 0 bases at J, with 10 bases between. The CDR3 spells CASSLGALSSYNSPLHF. The CDR3 DNA follows: TGTGCCAGCAGCTTAGGAGCCTTAAGCTCCTATAATTCACCCCTCCACTTT.

The chain links TRBV27 to TRBJ2-1, with D possibly matching TRBD1 (7 bases). Trimming removed 6 bases at V and 6 bases at J, with 24 bases between. CDR3 length equals 17 residues. The V gene's germline CDR1 is MNHEY and CDR2 SMNVEV (reference sequence). CDR3 protein: CASREGGQRVEFNEQFF. CDR3 nucleotides: TGTGCCAGCAGGGAGGGGGGACAGCGGGTCGAGTTCAATGAGCAGTTCTTC.

The rearrangement joins TRBV11-1 to TRBJ2-1; D is undetermined. V was cut by 5 bases and J by 9 bases, with 14 bases left in between. The CDR3 consists of 13 residues. Germline CDR1 reads SGHAT; CDR2 reads FQDESV (reference sequence). CDR3 sequence reads: CASSPRTTFEQFF. The CDR3 DNA follows: TGTGCCAGCAGCCCGCGAACCACTTTTGAGCAGTTCTTC.

The CDR3 is CASSPPGVGVLRVNEQFF. Here the CDR3 DNA reads TGTGCCAGCAGCCCCCCAGGGGTGGGGGTGCTCAGGGTCAATGAGCAGTTCTTC. J is TRBJ2-1 and V is TRBV7-2, with D possibly TRBD1 on 6 matching bases. CDR3 size: 18 residues. Trimming shortened V by 5 bases and J by 6 bases, and 26 bases separated the two germline ends. CDR1 is SGHTA, CDR2 FQGNSA, per germline.

The chain has TRBV27 and TRBJ2-3; D is possibly TRBD1 (7 bases). The germline V and J ends were trimmed by 5 bases and 8 bases, with 11 bases remaining between them. CDR1 MNHEY and CDR2 SMNVEV come from the germline V gene (reference sequence). The CDR3 loop spans 12 amino acids. CDR3 bases: TGTGCCAGCAGTCCCCAGGGGGGTACGCAGTATTTT. Amino acids: CASSPQGGTQYF.

This sequence joins TRBV13 and TRBJ2-5; 8 bases are shared with TRBD1. The length of the CDR3 is 17 residues. V was pared by 4 bases and J by 2 bases, with 12 bases of the junction left unmatched. CDR1 and CDR2 (germline): PRHDT, FYEKMQ (reference sequence). The CDR3: CASSYLSGGLYQETQYF. The DNA for the CDR3 is TGTGCCAGCAGCTACTTGTCAGGGGGCCTCTATCAAGAGACCCAGTACTTC.

V is TRBV6-2 or TRBV6-3 and J is TRBJ1-5; D is possibly TRBD1 (5 bases). V lost 6 bases and J lost 0, with 12 bases in between. Germline V gives CDR1 MNHEY, CDR2 SVGEGT. This CDR3 contains 15 residues. DNA of the CDR3: TGTGCCAGCAGCTCACAGGCGTTTAGCAATCAGCCCCAGCATTTT. This translates into CASSSQAFSNQPQHF.

V and J are TRBV6-6 and TRBJ1-2; no reliable D call. Per germline, CDR1 MNHNY and CDR2 SVGAGI (reference sequence). The length of the CDR3 is 13 residues. Trimming left V 7 bases short and J 7 bases short, with 16 bases between. Here the CDR3 DNA reads TGTGCCAGCACCGTACTCGGGGAGGCTGGCTACACCTTC. This translates into CASTVLGEAGYTF.